Each of the 30 T cell receptor beta chains below was sequenced from the same sample in a study of cytomegalovirus exposure and HLA in healthy donors. Use of 60 Vbeta and 13 Jbeta primers characterized the PCR. The repertoire was sequenced with immunoSEQ multiplex PCR; TCRdb's copy has only in-frame clones and lacks some. The specimen's table records approximately 58,000 clones. The specimen sequenced was PBMCs. Source of these receptors: a man aged 30-40 years in good health and CMV-seropositive.

Written as DNA, the CDR3 is TGTGCCAGCAGCTCAAGGGGCGGGGAAACCACAGATACGCAGTATTTT. Translated, it gives CASSSRGGETTDTQYF. The chain recombines TRBV7-3 with TRBJ2-3; possible D gene TRBD2, 6 bases. Germline CDR1 reads SGHTA; CDR2 reads FQGTGA. This CDR3 contains 16 residues. V lost 4 bases, J lost 2 bases, and 16 bases lay in between.

This sequence joins TRBV6-6 and TRBJ2-5; D is perhaps TRBD2 (5 bases). The ends were cut back, 6 bases at V and 3 bases at J, with 11 bases in the middle. The CDR3 runs 13 residues. Germline assignment: CDR1 MNHNY and CDR2 SVGAGI (reference sequence). For the CDR3, the DNA is TGTGCCAGCAGCAAACCCGGGAAAGAGACCCAGTACTTC. Its protein is CASSKPGKETQYF.

Turning to this clone: Other DNA sequences from this sample encode an identical CDR3 as well. The chain links TRBV6-4 to TRBJ2-3, with 11 bases lining up with TRBD2. The CDR3 loop spans 14 amino acids. V lost 5 bases and J lost 3; bases outside the gene matches: 1. Germline CDR1 is MRHNA and CDR2 is SNTAGT. The CDR3 reads CASSLAGGTDTQYF. DNA for the CDR3: TGTGCCAGCAGTTTAGCGGGAGGGACAGATACGCAGTATTTT.

The V gene is TRBV5-1, the J gene TRBJ1-2, with TRBD1 matching 7 bases. From germline, CDR1 is SGHRS and CDR2 YFSETQ. The junction had 6 bases not matched to a gene; V was cut back by 3 bases and J by 7 bases. The CDR3 runs 13 residues. The CDR3 sequence: CASSSSGGGGYTF. The CDR3 coding sequence is TGCGCCAGCAGCTCCTCAGGGGGAGGTGGCTACACCTTC.

The rearrangement uses TRBV4-2 and TRBJ2-1; possible D gene TRBD2, 5 bases. Trimming left V 0 bases short and J 5 bases short, with 14 bases between. The CDR3 contains 16 residues. Looked up from germline, CDR1 is LGHNA and CDR2 is YNFKEQ. The CDR3 reads CASSQDARGNDNEQFF. The CDR3 DNA follows: TGTGCCAGCAGCCAAGATGCCAGAGGGAACGACAATGAGCAGTTCTTC.

The chain combines TRBV6-1 with TRBJ1-4, with 10 bases aligning to TRBD1. V lost 2 bases and J lost 8; bases outside the gene matches: 5. CDR3 length: 15 residues. The V gene's germline CDR1 is MNHNS and CDR2 SASEGT. The CDR3 region has the DNA TGTGCCAGCAGTGAACAGGGACAGGGGAGAGAAAAACTGTTTTTT. Its protein is CASSEQGQGREKLFF.

The chain employs TRBV6-4 and TRBJ2-7, with 7 bases aligning to TRBD1. Unmatched junction bases numbered 4, after V lost 3 bases and J lost 2 bases. The CDR3 runs to 14 residues. Germline V gene sequence: CDR1 MRHNA, CDR2 SNTAGT. The CDR3 DNA reads TGTGCCAGCAGTGAAAGGACAGGCGCCTACGAGCAGTACTTC. Its translation: CASSERTGAYEQYF.

This chain links TRBV21-1 with TRBJ2-1; the table's D call, TRBD1, was not checked against the DNA. TRBV21-1 is assigned pseudogene status. The CDR3 sequence is 17 residues long. CDR3 residues: CASSTPRGGQGIHEQFF. The CDR3, as DNA: TGTGCCAGCAGCACCCCAAGAGGGGGACAGGGTATCCATGAGCAGTTCTTC.

The rearrangement joins TRBV5-6 to TRBJ2-7; 9 bases line up with TRBD2. This CDR3 has 15 amino acids. Germline CDR1 is SGHDT and CDR2 is YYEEEE. The V gene end was trimmed by 4 bases and the J gene end by 7 bases; junction bases not matched to a gene: 12. Here the CDR3 reads CASSEGGREGQEQYF. As DNA, the CDR3 is TGTGCCAGCAGCGAGGGGGGGCGGGAGGGCCAAGAGCAGTACTTC. Full variable domain (rest looked up from reference TRBV5-6 and TRBJ2-7): DAGVTQSPTHLIKTRGQQVTLRCSPKSGHDTVSWYQQALGQGPQFIFQYYEEEERQRGNFPDRFSGHQFPNYSSELNVNALLLGDSALYLCASSEGGREGQEQYFGPGTRLTVT.

CDR3 sequence reads: CASSLDLAPYYEQYF. CDR3 DNA: TGTGCCAGCAGCTTAGATCTAGCCCCATACTACGAGCAGTACTTC. The genes are TRBV7-9 and TRBJ2-7; D may be TRBD2 (5 bases). Germline CDR1 reads SEHNR; CDR2 reads FQNEAQ (reference sequence). V was shortened by 1 base and J by 3 bases, with 13 bases between the two germline ends. The CDR3 extends over 15 amino acids.

The V call is TRBV7-8, the J call TRBJ2-3, with 8 bases that match TRBD2. J lost 0 bases, V lost 4 bases, and 18 bases had no gene match. CDR3 length: 20 residues. The germline V gene has CDR1 SGHVS and CDR2 FQNEAQ. CDR3 loop: CASSSRGGRQNPTSTDTQYF. The CDR3 DNA follows: TGTGCCAGCAGCTCGAGGGGCGGGAGGCAAAACCCGACTAGCACAGATACGCAGTATTTT.

J is TRBJ2-2 and V is TRBV25-1, with TRBD1 matching over 11 bases. V lost 2 bases to trimming and J lost 6 bases; unmatched junction nucleotides: 5. CDR3 size: 16 residues. Germline V gene lookup returns CDR1 MGHDK and CDR2 SYGVNS. The CDR3 here is CASSEGTGGLPGELFF. The CDR3 nucleotides are TGTGCCAGCAGTGAAGGGACAGGGGGTTTACCCGGGGAGCTGTTTTTT. Filled out from reference TRBV25-1 and TRBJ2-2, the complete variable domain reads EADIYQTPRYLVIGTGKKITLECSQTMGHDKMYWYQQDPGMELHLIHYSYGVNSTEKGDLSSESTVSRIRTEHFPLTLESARPSHTSQYLCASSEGTGGLPGELFFGEGSRLTVL.

This chain links TRBV13 with TRBJ2-7, with D possibly matching TRBD2 (5 bases). Trimming took off 4 bases at V and 5 bases at J, with 12 bases between the two ends. CDR3 length equals 13 residues. The V gene's germline CDR1 is PRHDT and CDR2 FYEKMQ (reference sequence). DNA of the CDR3: TGTGCCAGCAGCTATTACGGGGTGGACGAGCAGTACTTC. Translated, it gives CASSYYGVDEQYF.

The chain is built from TRBV30 and TRBJ2-3, with 12 bases that match TRBD2. The CDR3 covers 17 residues. The germline V gene encodes CDR1 GTSNPN and CDR2 SVGIG (reference sequence). The J segment lost 3 bases and the V segment lost 3 bases, leaving 10 bases of the junction unmatched. The CDR3 loop reads CAWRDRLAGANTDTQYF. CDR3 bases: TGTGCCTGGAGAGACAGACTAGCGGGGGCCAATACAGATACGCAGTATTTT.

The V and J genes are TRBV7-9 and TRBJ1-6; 9 bases line up with TRBD1. This CDR3 has 16 amino acids. V gave up 0 bases and J gave up 5 bases; unmatched junction bases: 2. Germline lookup yields CDR1 SEHNR and CDR2 FQNEAQ (reference sequence). The CDR3 DNA reads as TGTGCCAGCAGCTTAGCAGGGACAGGGAATAATTCACCCCTCCACTTT. The encoded protein is CASSLAGTGNNSPLHF.

The CDR3 is CASSVADEGRGYGYTF. DNA for the CDR3: TGTGCCAGCAGCGTAGCCGATGAAGGCAGAGGCTATGGCTACACCTTC. The V call is TRBV9, the J call TRBJ1-2; D unclear. Between the trimmed V and J ends, which lost 0 bases and 4 bases, there was a span of 16 bases. Germline values: CDR1 SGDLS, CDR2 YYNGEE. This CDR3 region has 16 residues.

The chain employs TRBV4-1 and TRBJ1-2, with 8 bases that match TRBD1. With V trimmed by 4 bases and J by 2 bases, 9 bases remained unmatched. Germline V gene data show CDR1 as MGHRA and CDR2 as YSYEKL. This CDR3 contains 16 residues. The DNA of the CDR3 is TGCGCCAGCAGCCCCCATGCAGGGGGCGCAAACTATGGCTACACCTTC. Protein: CASSPHAGGANYGYTF.

The rearrangement links TRBV2 to TRBJ2-7, with 7 bases identical to TRBD1. The V and J ends lost 6 bases and 1 base, in that order; junction bases with no gene match: 9. Germline V gene sequence: CDR1 SNHLY, CDR2 FYNNEI. The CDR3 spans 15 residues. This CDR3 is CASRAVTGSSYEQYF. The CDR3 DNA is TGTGCCAGCAGGGCCGTGACAGGGTCTTCCTACGAGCAGTACTTC.

DNA for the CDR3: TGTGCCAGCAGCGGTGTAGGCGGGTTCCCTAATGAAAAACTGTTTTTT. It is translated as CASSGVGGFPNEKLFF. The chain joins TRBV5-6 to TRBJ1-4; no definite D call. There are 16 residues in the CDR3. V lost 4 bases and J 3 bases, leaving 16 bases between the germline ends. Germline CDR1 is SGHDT and CDR2 is YYEEEE.

The chain links TRBV5-1 to TRBJ2-2, with D hard to call. This CDR3 has 14 amino acids. Per germline, CDR1 SGHRS and CDR2 YFSETQ. V dropped 0 bases and J dropped 6 bases, with 9 bases sitting between them. The CDR3 reads CASSLDTHPGELFF. CDR3 DNA sequence: TGCGCCAGCAGCTTGGACACCCACCCCGGGGAGCTGTTTTTT.

The V and J genes are TRBV7-9 and TRBJ2-1; D perhaps matches TRBD2 (6 bases). The germline gives CDR1 SEHNR, CDR2 FQNEAQ (reference sequence). With 10 bases removed from V and 4 bases from J, the gap between germline ends came to 17 bases. This CDR3 contains 14 residues. CDR3 amino acids: CATRDLEIYNEQFF. The CDR3 nucleotides are TGTGCCACCAGGGACTTGGAGATATACAATGAGCAGTTCTTC.

The gene calls are TRBV4-2 and TRBJ1-2; 8 positions agree with TRBD1. Germline V CDR1 and CDR2: LGHNA, YNFKEQ. The CDR3 loop spans 14 amino acids. V was clipped by 1 base and J by 5 bases; unmatched bases: 3. The CDR3 DNA reads TGTGCCAGCAGCCAAGGGACAGGGAGATATGGCTACACCTTC. It specifies CASSQGTGRYGYTF.

The chain links TRBV4-1 to TRBJ2-7, with a possible D match to TRBD2 (6 bases). This CDR3 region has 15 residues. Deletions cut 4 bases from V and 3 bases from J, with 16 bases between. The germline V gene encodes CDR1 MGHRA and CDR2 YSYEKL. The CDR3 region has the DNA TGCGCCAGCAGCCCTACCTGGCCAGCGGGCTACGAGCAGTACTTC. Encoded protein: CASSPTWPAGYEQYF.

The chain has TRBV4-2 and TRBJ2-3; 14 positions match TRBD2. V lost 4 bases and J lost 4; bases outside the gene matches: 1. The CDR3 runs 15 residues. The germline V gene has CDR1 LGHNA and CDR2 YNFKEQ. This CDR3 reads CASSPTSGGADTQYF. The DNA for the CDR3 is TGTGCCAGCAGCCCGACTAGCGGGGGGGCAGATACGCAGTATTTT.

The chain recombines TRBV19 with TRBJ2-7; possible D gene TRBD2, 6 bases. Germline CDR1 LNHDA, CDR2 SQIVND (reference sequence). This CDR3 has 15 residues. V shed 3 bases and J shed 0 bases, with 12 bases lying between them. CDR3 in amino acids: CASSIVAAYSYEQYF. CDR3 nucleotides: TGTGCCAGTAGTATCGTAGCGGCTTACTCCTACGAGCAGTACTTC. Complete variable domain (other parts from reference TRBV19 and TRBJ2-7): DGGITQSPKYLFRKEGQNVTLSCEQNLNHDAMYWYRQDPGQGLRLIYYSQIVNDFQKGDIAEGYSVSREKKESFPLTVTSAQKNPTAFYLCASSIVAAYSYEQYFGPGTRLTVT.

This chain links TRBV29-1 with TRBJ1-2, with D possibly TRBD1 on 6 matching bases. Germline assignment: CDR1 SQVTM and CDR2 ANQGSEA. This CDR3 has 14 amino acids. With 5 bases removed from V and 8 bases from J, the gap between germline ends came to 21 bases. The CDR3 DNA reads as TGCAGCGTTCCCCCTCCCGGGACACGCATGGGCTACACCTTC. It specifies CSVPPPGTRMGYTF.

Comments on this clone: The junction departs from the called germline gene at one end, perhaps through a read error. The chain combines TRBV7-7 with TRBJ2-1; a possible D gene is TRBD1 (5 bases). This CDR3 is 16 amino acids long. Germline CDR1 is SSHAT and CDR2 is FNYEAQ (reference sequence). The chain's CDR3 is CASSLGAPSSDNEQFF. CDR3 coding DNA: TGTGCTAGCAGCTTAGGGGCACCGAGCTCCGACAATGAGCAGTTCTTC. The full variable domain, its missing parts supplied by reference TRBV7-7 and TRBJ2-1, is GAGVSQSPRYKVTKRGQDVTLRCDPISSHATLYWYQQALGQGPEFLTYFNYEAQPDKSGLPSDRFSAERPEGSISTLTIQRTEQRDSAMYRCASSLGAPSSDNEQFFGPGTRLTVL.

This chain connects TRBV11-2 to TRBJ2-1; 9 nucleotides match TRBD1. The J segment lost 7 bases and the V segment lost 0 bases, leaving 7 bases of the junction unmatched. The germline gives CDR1 SGHAT, CDR2 FQNNGV. The CDR3 runs to 16 residues. The CDR3 nucleotides read TGTGCCAGCAGCTTAGAGAACACAGGGGGCGGGAATGAGCAGTTCTTC. Amino acid sequence: CASSLENTGGGNEQFF.

The chain carries TRBV6-5 and TRBJ1-1, with 7 nucleotides matching TRBD1. This CDR3 has 14 residues. After removal of 8 bases from V and 4 bases from J, the junction contained 10 bases not matched to a gene. Germline V gives CDR1 MNHEY, CDR2 SVGAGI. CDR3 residues: CASGQTGRATEAFF. The CDR3 coding sequence is TGTGCCAGCGGCCAGACAGGGAGAGCCACTGAAGCTTTCTTT.

The CDR3: CAWSVGQTVNTIYF. Here the CDR3 DNA reads TGTGCCTGGAGCGTGGGACAGACTGTAAACACCATATATTTT. The V call is TRBV30, the J call TRBJ1-3, with TRBD1 matching over 7 bases. CDR3 length equals 14 residues. After removal of 3 bases from V and 6 bases from J, the junction contained 8 bases not matched to a gene. CDR1 is GTSNPN, CDR2 SVGIG, per germline (reference sequence).